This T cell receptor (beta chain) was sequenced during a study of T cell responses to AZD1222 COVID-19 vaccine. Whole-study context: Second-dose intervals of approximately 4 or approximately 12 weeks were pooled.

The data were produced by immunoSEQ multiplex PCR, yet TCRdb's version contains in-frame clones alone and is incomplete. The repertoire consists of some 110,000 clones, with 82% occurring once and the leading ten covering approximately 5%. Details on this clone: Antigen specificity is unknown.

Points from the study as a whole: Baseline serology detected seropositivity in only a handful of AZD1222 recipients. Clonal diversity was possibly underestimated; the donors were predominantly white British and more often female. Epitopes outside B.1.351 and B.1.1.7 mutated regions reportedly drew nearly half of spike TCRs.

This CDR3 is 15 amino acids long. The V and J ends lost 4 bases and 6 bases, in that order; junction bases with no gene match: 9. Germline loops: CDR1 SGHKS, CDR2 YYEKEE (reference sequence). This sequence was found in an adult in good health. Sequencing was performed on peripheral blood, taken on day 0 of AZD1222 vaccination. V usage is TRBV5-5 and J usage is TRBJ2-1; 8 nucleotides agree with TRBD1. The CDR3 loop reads CASSGWDRRGNEQFF. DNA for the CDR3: TGTGCCAGCAGCGGATGGGACAGGAGAGGCAATGAGCAGTTCTTC.